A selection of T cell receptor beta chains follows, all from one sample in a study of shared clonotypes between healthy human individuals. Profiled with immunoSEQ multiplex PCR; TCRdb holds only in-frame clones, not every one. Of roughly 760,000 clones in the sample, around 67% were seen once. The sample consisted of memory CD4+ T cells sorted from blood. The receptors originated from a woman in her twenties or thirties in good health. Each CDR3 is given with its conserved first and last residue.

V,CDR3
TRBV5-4,CASSLGLAGVSYEQYF
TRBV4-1,CASSQEGTSGSVYNEQFF
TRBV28,CASSDDRRYQPQHF
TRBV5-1,CASSLNRGYEQYF
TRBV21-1,CASSKEGASYEQYF
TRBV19,CASRSRGGYRTDTQYF
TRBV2,CASSGGLAGLNQETQYF
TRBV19,CASATGTTYNEQFF
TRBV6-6,CASSETGRDTEAFF
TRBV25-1,CASSEQVQGSNQPQHF
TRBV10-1,CASSELAGGPEDTQYF
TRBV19,CASTPRRASGSNEQFF
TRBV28,CVTSWSNYGYTF
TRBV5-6,CASSMTGYEQYF
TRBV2,CASRTTSGAYNEQFF
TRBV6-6,CASSSLGSAFF
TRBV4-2,CASSQDGGTNQETQYF
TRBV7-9,CASSLRTGEDEQYF